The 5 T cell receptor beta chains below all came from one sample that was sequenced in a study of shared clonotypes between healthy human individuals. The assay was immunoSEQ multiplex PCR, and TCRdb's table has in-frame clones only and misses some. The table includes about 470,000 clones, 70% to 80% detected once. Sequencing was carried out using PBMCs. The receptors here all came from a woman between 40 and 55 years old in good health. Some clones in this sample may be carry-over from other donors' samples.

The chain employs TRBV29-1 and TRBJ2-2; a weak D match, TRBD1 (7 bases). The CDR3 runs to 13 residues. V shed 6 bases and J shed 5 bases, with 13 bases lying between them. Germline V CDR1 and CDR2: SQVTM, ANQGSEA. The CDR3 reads CSVAGQLTGELFF. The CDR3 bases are TGCAGCGTCGCGGGACAGTTAACCGGGGAGCTGTTTTTT.

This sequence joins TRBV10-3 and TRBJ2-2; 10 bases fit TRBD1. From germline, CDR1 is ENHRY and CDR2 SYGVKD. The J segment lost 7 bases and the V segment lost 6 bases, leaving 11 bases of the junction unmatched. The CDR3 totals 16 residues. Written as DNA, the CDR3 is TGTGCCATCAGCATGACCGGGACAGGGGAGGGCGGGGAGCTGTTTTTT. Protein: CAISMTGTGEGGELFF.

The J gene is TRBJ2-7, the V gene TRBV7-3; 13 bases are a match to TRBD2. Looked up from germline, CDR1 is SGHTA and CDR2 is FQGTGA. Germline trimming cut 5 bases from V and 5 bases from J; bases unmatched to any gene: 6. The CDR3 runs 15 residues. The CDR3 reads CASSPGLAGVDEQYF. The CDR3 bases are TGTGCCAGCAGCCCCGGACTAGCGGGAGTAGACGAGCAGTACTTC.

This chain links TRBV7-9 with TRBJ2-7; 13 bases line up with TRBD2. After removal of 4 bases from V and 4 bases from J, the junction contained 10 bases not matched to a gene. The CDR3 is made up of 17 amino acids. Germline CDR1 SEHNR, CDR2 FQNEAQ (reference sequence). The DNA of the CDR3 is TGTGCCAGCAGCTCCGATGCGGGACTAGCGGGATCATACGAGCAGTACTTC. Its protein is CASSSDAGLAGSYEQYF.

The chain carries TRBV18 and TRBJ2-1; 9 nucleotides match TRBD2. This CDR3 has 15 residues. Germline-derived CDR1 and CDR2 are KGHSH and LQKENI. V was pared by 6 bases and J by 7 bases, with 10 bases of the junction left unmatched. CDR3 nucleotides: TGTGCCAGCTCCCTTACTAGCGGGTGGCGGAATGAGCAGTTCTTC. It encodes CASSLTSGWRNEQFF. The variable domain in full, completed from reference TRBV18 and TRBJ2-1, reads NAGVMQNPRHLVRRRGQEARLRCSPMKGHSHVYWYRQLPEEGLKFMVYLQKENIIDESGMPKERFSAEFPKEGPSILRIQQVVRGDSAAYFCASSLTSGWRNEQFFGPGTRLTVL.